A selection of T cell receptor beta chains follows, all from one sample in a study of shared clonotypes between healthy human individuals. TCRdb's copy holds only in-frame clones and misses some; the assay was immunoSEQ multiplex PCR. The sample has approximately 470,000 clones; more than 65% are singletons. Input material: PBMCs. These receptors all stem from a woman aged 40 to 50 in good health. Some clones in this sample may be carry-over from other donors' samples. The CDR3 runs from the conserved cysteine through the conserved F or W. Fields, in order: CDR3 DNA, CDR3 protein, J gene, D gene, clone size, V gene. D genes are given only for firm matches. Clone size appears in some rows only: once, few, many, or a class for an expanded clone.

DNA: TGTGCCAGTAGTGTGGGCCCTACTCGGGGCGAGCAGTACTTC; CDR3: CASSVGPTRGEQYF; J: TRBJ2-7; D: NA; size: NA; V: TRBV19
DNA: TGTGCCATCAGTGATAGTGACAGAGACTACGAGCAGTACTTC; CDR3: CAISDSDRDYEQYF; J: TRBJ2-7; D: NA; size: once; V: TRBV10-3
DNA: TGCGCCAGCAGCATCAACCAAGAGACCCAGTACTTC; CDR3: CASSINQETQYF; J: TRBJ2-5; D: NA; size: NA; V: TRBV10-1
DNA: TGTGCCAGCAGCCCGCGTCGAACAGGGTTGACCAAAAACATTCAGTACTTC; CDR3: CASSPRRTGLTKNIQYF; J: TRBJ2-4; D: NA; size: NA; V: TRBV14
DNA: TGTGCCAGCAGTGACAGGGATAATTCACCCCTCCACTTT; CDR3: CASSDRDNSPLHF; J: TRBJ1-6; D: NA; size: NA; V: TRBV6-4
DNA: TGTGCCTGTTGGTCAGGGGCCTACAATGAGCAGTTCTTC; CDR3: CACWSGAYNEQFF; J: TRBJ2-1; D: NA; size: NA; V: TRBV28
DNA: TGTGCCAGCAGCTTGCTGGACTCCTACGAGCAGTACTTC; CDR3: CASSLLDSYEQYF; J: TRBJ2-7; D: NA; size: NA; V: TRBV5-6
DNA: TGCGCCAGCAGCTTGAACCTGGACTCCTACAATGAGCAGTTCTTC; CDR3: CASSLNLDSYNEQFF; J: TRBJ2-1; D: NA; size: NA; V: TRBV5-1
DNA: TGCAGCGTTGAGAGACAGGGGGCCTACAATGAGCAGTTCTTC; CDR3: CSVERQGAYNEQFF; J: TRBJ2-1; D: TRBD1; size: NA; V: TRBV29-1
DNA: TGTGCCAGTAATTCGGGACAGGGGGCTTTCATTCAGTACTTC; CDR3: CASNSGQGAFIQYF; J: TRBJ2-4; D: TRBD1; size: NA; V: TRBV19
DNA: TGTGCCTGGAGTGATCGGGGGGTATGGGACACTGAAGCTTTCTTT; CDR3: CAWSDRGVWDTEAFF; J: TRBJ1-1; D: NA; size: NA; V: TRBV30
DNA: TGTGCCAGAAGCAAATCACAGCCGAGGAACTATGGCTACACCTTC; CDR3: CARSKSQPRNYGYTF; J: TRBJ1-2; D: NA; size: NA; V: TRBV5-3